The next 27 T cell receptor beta chains were all read from a single sample in a study of T cells in Graves' hyperthyroidism and ophthalmopathy. RNA transcripts provided the source from which TCR beta CDR3 regions were amplified. Carried out on the TCR CDR3, a first-round RT-PCR used the HTBI primer set. TCRdb recomputed calls from the multiplex PCR reads with MiXCR, one row per CDR3 protein. This table has about 640,000 distinct CDR3 sequences, around 21% appearing once. The specimen sequenced was blood. The receptors shown here come from a man aged 30 to 39 with Graves' ophthalmopathy.

This clonotype appeared many times. This chain links TRBV11-2 with TRBJ1-1; no firm D call. Germline loops: CDR1 SGHAT, CDR2 FQNNGV. Trimming removed 4 bases from V and 0 bases from J, with 6 bases in between. The CDR3 runs 13 residues. CDR3 DNA: TGTGCCAGCAGCTCCGGAATGAACACTGAAGCTTTCTTT. This sequence encodes CASSSGMNTEAFF.

This clonotype turned up a few times. The chain is built from TRBV29-1 and TRBJ2-3; a possible D gene is TRBD1 (5 bases). The CDR3 covers 13 residues. From germline, CDR1 is SQVTM and CDR2 ANQGSEA. V lost 7 bases and J lost 0, with 11 bases in between. The CDR3 nucleotides are TGCAGCGCTGAGACAGAGAGCACAGATACGCAGTATTTT. It is translated as CSAETESTDTQYF.

This rearrangement joins TRBV10-3 to TRBJ2-7, with 15 bases fitting TRBD2. The CDR3 is 14 residues long. The ends lost 9 bases at V and 5 bases at J; junction bases unmatched: 5. Germline CDR1 reads ENHRY; CDR2 reads SYGVKD. The CDR3 nucleotides are TGTGCCATAGCCCGGACTAGCGGGAGGGACGAGCAGTACTTC. Its translation: CAIARTSGRDEQYF.

The sample holds many counts of this clonotype. The chain links TRBV7-8 to TRBJ2-7, with 9 bases fitting TRBD1. Germline CDR1 SGHVS, CDR2 FQNEAQ. V shed 5 bases and J 7 bases; nucleotides not matched to a gene: 9. The CDR3 is made up of 14 amino acids. The CDR3 nucleotides are TGTGCCAGCAGCCTGGGGACAGGGTTGTATGAGCAGTACTTC. This encodes CASSLGTGLYEQYF.

This clonotype appeared many times. The chain is built from TRBV18 and TRBJ2-7; D could derive from TRBD1 or TRBD2 (5 bases each). This CDR3 spans 13 amino acids. Between the trimmed V and J ends, which lost 5 bases and 3 bases, there was a span of 11 bases. In germline, CDR1 is KGHSH, CDR2 LQKENI. The CDR3 protein is CASSRDRNYEQYF. CDR3 nucleotide sequence: TGTGCCAGCTCAAGGGACCGAAACTACGAGCAGTACTTC.

This clonotype has more than one count but fewer than ten. The CDR3 bases are TGCGCCAGCAGTCAGGGTGGGGCAACTAATCAGCCCCAGCATTTT. It is translated as CASSQGGATNQPQHF. V usage is TRBV10-2 and J usage is TRBJ1-5; a possible D gene is TRBD1 (5 bases). The CDR3 contains 15 residues. Germline CDR1 is WSHSY and CDR2 is SAAADI. The V and J ends lost 5 bases and 4 bases respectively, with 15 bases between them.

Comment on this clonotype: Possible read error: a much larger clone is one base away. The gene calls are TRBV6-2 or TRBV6-3 and TRBJ2-7, with unresolved D. The CDR3 extends over 16 amino acids. The germline CDR1 and CDR2 sequences are MNHEY and SVGEGT. Trimming took 0 bases from V and 3 from J, leaving 15 bases between them. This CDR3 is CASSYSITNADYEQYF. The CDR3 DNA reads as TGTGCCAGCAGTTACTCAATTACTAATGCCGACTACGAGCAGTACTTC.

This rearrangement joins TRBV20-1 to TRBJ2-2, with D unclear. This CDR3 has 13 amino acids. Trimming stripped 0 bases from V and 6 bases from J, with 8 bases between. CDR1 is DFQATT and CDR2 is SNEGSKA in the germline V gene (reference sequence). CDR3 amino acids: CSARDRLAGELFF. DNA for the CDR3: TGCAGTGCTAGAGACAGGCTCGCCGGGGAGCTGTTTTTT.

The rearrangement joins TRBV27 to TRBJ2-2; 14 bases map to TRBD2. CDR1 MNHEY and CDR2 SMNVEV come from the germline V gene (reference sequence). J was trimmed by 7 bases and V by 6 bases; bases with no gene match: 7. The CDR3 is 16 residues long. CDR3 nucleotide sequence: TGTGCCAGCAGCGGACTAGCGGGAGGCCTCGGCGGGGAGCTGTTTTTT. Translation gives CASSGLAGGLGGELFF.

This clonotype showed up many times. This chain uses TRBV28 with TRBJ2-3; 9 nucleotides line up with TRBD2. CDR1 and CDR2 (germline): MDHEN, SYDVKM. This CDR3 contains 15 residues. The trim removed 9 bases at V and 2 bases at J, leaving 9 bases unmatched. DNA of the CDR3: TGTGCCAGTATTCTAGCGGGGAGGGACACAGATACGCAGTATTTT. Protein: CASILAGRDTDTQYF.

Many counts were recorded for this clonotype. The chain has TRBV11-2 and TRBJ2-3; 11 bases agree with TRBD2. Germline V gives CDR1 SGHAT, CDR2 FQNNGV. This CDR3 is 16 amino acids long. Losses at the gene ends were 5 bases for V and 5 bases for J; bases not matched to a gene: 9. The CDR3 here is CASSLGGTSGVDTQYF. The CDR3 coding sequence is TGTGCCAGCAGCCTGGGGGGGACTAGCGGAGTAGATACGCAGTATTTT.

Ten or more counts support this clonotype. The chain is built from TRBV18 and TRBJ2-3; 8 nucleotides align to TRBD2. The CDR3 length is 14 residues. Germline CDR1 is KGHSH and CDR2 is LQKENI. J was trimmed by 4 bases and V by 1 base; bases with no gene match: 1. In DNA form, the CDR3 reads TGTGCCAGCTCACCACGGCGGGAGGCAGATACGCAGTATTTT. This codes for CASSPRREADTQYF.

This clonotype was found a few times. This chain links TRBV7-9 with TRBJ2-7; D remains ambiguous. Trimming left V 5 bases short and J 1 base short, with 9 bases between. The CDR3 covers 13 residues. Germline-derived CDR1 and CDR2 are SEHNR and FQNEAQ (reference sequence). This CDR3 is CASSTKKSYEQYF. CDR3 DNA sequence: TGTGCCAGCAGCACAAAGAAATCCTACGAGCAGTACTTC.

This clonotype has ten or more counts. V and J are TRBV24-1 and TRBJ2-1, with TRBD1 matching over 7 bases. Germline values: CDR1 KGHDR, CDR2 SFDVKD. V gave up 0 bases and J gave up 11 bases; unmatched junction bases: 12. The CDR3 is 16 amino acids. For the CDR3, the DNA is TGTGCCACCAGTGATTTGGTAAAGGGGGCCGCCCAAAAGCAGTTCTTC. This codes for CATSDLVKGAAQKQFF.

This clonotype was detected a few times. V usage is TRBV12-3 or TRBV12-4 and J usage is TRBJ2-2, with 8 bases identical to TRBD2. This CDR3 is 15 amino acids long. The V and J ends lost 5 bases and 9 bases, in that order; junction bases with no gene match: 11. Here the CDR3 reads CASSAPWTGGRELFF. The DNA of the CDR3 is TGTGCCAGCAGTGCCCCATGGACGGGAGGGCGGGAGCTGTTTTTT.

J is TRBJ1-1 and V is TRBV6-1; D is undetermined. Germline V gene data show CDR1 as MNHNS and CDR2 as SASEGT. The ends were cut back, 4 bases at V and 4 bases at J, with 16 bases in the middle. The CDR3 contains 15 residues. This chain's CDR3 is CASSAQTRVGTEAFF. DNA for the CDR3: TGTGCCAGCAGTGCGCAGACACGGGTGGGCACTGAAGCTTTCTTT.

Only a few counts were recorded for this clonotype. The chain joins TRBV20-1 to TRBJ2-3; 14 bases align to TRBD2. Germline V gene lookup returns CDR1 DFQATT and CDR2 SNEGSKA (reference sequence). Trimming at V came to 7 bases and at J to 4 bases, leaving 19 bases not matched to a gene. The length of the CDR3 is 19 residues. CDR3 coding DNA: TGCAGTGGGAGTCCCGGGACTAGCGGGAGAGGCTTTTCGTCAGATACGCAGTATTTT. Translating gives CSGSPGTSGRGFSSDTQYF.

In its sample, this clonotype was seen a few times. V usage is TRBV11-2 and J usage is TRBJ1-6, with D tentatively TRBD1 (5 bases). V lost 0 bases and J 9 bases, leaving 15 bases between the germline ends. The CDR3 covers 16 residues. Germline lookup yields CDR1 SGHAT and CDR2 FQNNGV. CDR3 in amino acids: CASSLESGVKRSPLHF. The DNA of the CDR3 is TGTGCCAGCAGCTTAGAATCGGGGGTGAAACGTTCACCCCTCCACTTT.

This clonotype was seen only a few times. This chain connects TRBV10-3 to TRBJ2-7; TRBD2 aligns across 16 bases. Per germline, CDR1 ENHRY and CDR2 SYGVKD. Trimming removed 3 bases from V and 5 bases from J; junction bases left unmatched: 1. This CDR3 contains 15 residues. This CDR3 is CAISDGTSGRDEQYF. In nucleotides, the CDR3 is TGTGCCATCAGTGACGGGACTAGCGGGAGGGACGAGCAGTACTTC.

This clonotype was observed at least ten times. The chain links TRBV10-3 to TRBJ2-5, with 9 positions matching TRBD1. The CDR3 extends over 15 amino acids. J lost 3 bases, V lost 5 bases, and 7 bases had no gene match. CDR1 and CDR2 (germline): ENHRY, SYGVKD. This CDR3 is CAISTPGQGKETQYF. CDR3 bases: TGTGCCATCAGTACCCCGGGACAGGGAAAAGAGACCCAGTACTTC.

The V call is TRBV19, the J call TRBJ1-1; 9 bases align to TRBD1. The germline V gene encodes CDR1 LNHDA and CDR2 SQIVND (reference sequence). V shed 3 bases and J 4 bases; nucleotides not matched to a gene: 3. The CDR3 has 14 amino acids. The CDR3 sequence is CASSIGTGITEAFF. The CDR3 coding sequence is TGTGCCAGTAGTATTGGGACAGGGATCACTGAAGCTTTCTTT.

The table lists this clonotype with many counts. This sequence joins TRBV12-3 or TRBV12-4 and TRBJ2-1, with D possibly called TRBD1 or TRBD2 (7 bases each). The CDR3 is 17 amino acids. V was pared by 6 bases and J by 2 bases, with 20 bases between. CDR3 in DNA: TGTGCCAGCAGCCATCACAGGGGTAGCGGGCCCTACAATGAGCAGTTCTTC. Translating it yields CASSHHRGSGPYNEQFF.

The chain joins TRBV5-4 to TRBJ1-4; no reliable D call. This CDR3 is built from 16 residues. CDR1 is SGHNT and CDR2 is YYREEE in the germline V gene (reference sequence). The germline V and J ends were trimmed by 0 bases and 0 bases, with 9 bases remaining between them. CDR3 bases: TGTGCCAGCAGCTTGGAGGGCTCTGCAACTAATGAAAAACTGTTTTTT. Translated: CASSLEGSATNEKLFF.

This clonotype appeared many times. This chain joins TRBV20-1 and TRBJ1-1; 10 bases agree with TRBD1. This CDR3 region has 17 residues. V dropped 3 bases and J dropped 1; count of bases not matched to a gene: 11. CDR1 is DFQATT and CDR2 is SNEGSKA in the germline V gene (reference sequence). CDR3: CSARKFGQGGENTEAFF. The CDR3 DNA is TGCAGTGCTAGGAAGTTCGGACAGGGGGGTGAGAACACTGAAGCTTTCTTT.

CDR3 in amino acids: CASSIGSGQGTQYF. The CDR3 DNA reads TGTGCCAGTAGTATTGGCTCGGGACAGGGCACGCAGTATTTT. V usage is TRBV19 and J usage is TRBJ2-3; 9 bases fit TRBD1. V trimming: 3 bases; J trimming: 9 bases; junction bases outside the gene matches: 7. Germline CDR1 LNHDA, CDR2 SQIVND (reference sequence). CDR3 size: 14 residues. The complete variable domain, with remaining parts taken from reference TRBV19 and TRBJ2-3, reads DGGITQSPKYLFRKEGQNVTLSCEQNLNHDAMYWYRQDPGQGLRLIYYSQIVNDFQKGDIAEGYSVSREKKESFPLTVTSAQKNPTAFYLCASSIGSGQGTQYFGPGTRLTVL.

This clonotype has a count of ten or more. The V gene is TRBV12-3 or TRBV12-4, the J gene TRBJ2-7, with D possibly TRBD1 on 6 matching bases. This CDR3 comprises 15 residues. V lost 6 bases to trimming and J lost 2 bases, with 17 bases between them. CDR3 DNA: TGTGCCAGCAGCCGCCGATCGGACAGAGCCTACGAGCAGTACTTC. Its translation: CASSRRSDRAYEQYF.

The J gene is TRBJ2-7, the V gene TRBV12-3 or TRBV12-4; D may be TRBD2 (5 bases). The CDR3 runs 14 residues. Trimming removed 7 bases at V and 6 bases at J, with 19 bases between. The CDR3 reads CASTLGGTPGEQYF. The CDR3, as DNA: TGTGCCAGCACTCTAGGAGGTACTCCAGGCGAGCAGTACTTC.